This T cell receptor (beta chain) was recovered during a study of blood T cell repertoires in COVID-19. Study overall: Specimens from acute and convalescent COVID-19 originated in the United States, Italy and Spain.

Germline V gene data show CDR1 as SEHNR and CDR2 as FQNEAQ (reference sequence). Trimming took off 3 bases at V and 7 bases at J, with 15 bases between the two ends. This CDR3 spans 14 amino acids. Libraries were prepared by immunoSEQ multiplex PCR; TCRdb keeps only in-frame clonotypes and omits some of them. The repertoire has 150,000 to 200,000 clones, roughly four fifths of them found once; the top ten carry about 4.9%. The TCR sequence derives from a woman aged 25-40 years with acute or convalescent COVID-19. This chain links TRBV7-9 with TRBJ1-2; tentatively, D is TRBD1 (5 bases). Material for sequencing was peripheral blood. CDR3 bases: TGTGCCAGCAGCTTTAACAGGCCCGAGGCTGGCTACACCTTC. It yields the protein CASSFNRPEAGYTF.